This T cell receptor beta chain was profiled in a study of T cell changes during pregnancy in multiple sclerosis. TCRdb keeps only in-frame clones here, not all; method: immunoSEQ multiplex PCR. Here the sample spans approximately 100,000 clones, around 92% being singletons. The source material was peripheral blood, sampled in the second trimester of pregnancy. This receptor was obtained from a female donor with multiple sclerosis, enrolled in a pregnancy study.

The CDR3 loop reads CASSLVLLEQYF. Here the CDR3 DNA reads TGCGCCAGCAGCTTGGTACTCCTCGAGCAGTACTTC. V usage is TRBV5-1 and J usage is TRBJ2-7, with no clear D. The germline CDR1 and CDR2 sequences are SGHRS and YFSETQ. The CDR3 is made up of 12 amino acids. V was clipped by 0 bases and J by 6 bases, with 7 bases between them.